This T cell receptor (beta chain) was sequenced for a study of cytomegalovirus exposure and HLA in healthy donors. Looking at the study overall: Falling in the Caucasian-associated ancestry cluster were approximately 84% of 398 genotyped donors. Whole-study results and caveats: In a later analysis, specific HLA alleles were associated with about 18,000 TCR beta sequences at a 0.05 false discovery rate.

With 60 Vbeta and 13 Jbeta primers, the PCR was carried out. In the original analysis: In a later analysis, approximately 80 million unique TCR beta chains included roughly 11 million shared by two or more donors. Profiled with immunoSEQ multiplex PCR; TCRdb holds only in-frame clones, not every one. The V and J calls and clone size come from that table; D and trimming were worked out from the DNA. The sample contains 70,000 to 95,000 clones, around four fifths of which appear only once. At collection, donors were nominally healthy, but unrecorded immune exposures were probable. Trimming removed 3 bases from V and 4 bases from J, with 7 bases in between. Per the germline V gene, CDR1 is SGHVS and CDR2 is FQNEAQ. The CDR3 loop spans 12 amino acids. This clone came up once. Its cognate antigen is unknown.

The rearrangement joins TRBV7-8 to TRBJ2-7; no clear D gene. The specimen was PBMCs. This TCR derives from a man aged 25 to 40 in good health and CMV-seropositive. CDR3 sequence reads: CASSFERYEQYF. CDR3 DNA: TGTGCCAGCAGCTTTGAACGGTACGAGCAGTACTTC.